This T cell receptor beta chain was sequenced in a study of neurological immune-mediated disorders. This clonotype was recorded at least ten times. Mismatch with germline at one junction end may stem from a read error. The cDNA was generated through 5'RACE incorporating 10-nucleotide random UMIs. MiXCR, run by TCRdb on the 5' RACE reads, gives a single entry per CDR3 protein. The table lists 69,000 or so distinct CDR3 sequences, approximately 5% of them singletons. What was sequenced was PBMCs. This clonotype was obtained from a woman in her sixties or seventies with multiple sclerosis.

The CDR3 region is CASSQSPRMLGTDTQYF. CDR3 DNA sequence: TGCGCCAGCAGCCAATCACCTAGGATGCTAGGCACAGATACGCAGTATTTT. The chain links TRBV4-2 to TRBJ2-3; D remains ambiguous. The CDR3 spans 17 residues. The germline gives CDR1 LGHNA, CDR2 YNFKEQ.